The clone carrying this T cell receptor (beta chain) has only one observation. The sample belongs to a study of CD8 T cells in Susac syndrome. An input of about 0.5 to 1 ug of RNA was subjected to reverse transcription using random hexamers. With immunoSEQ multiplex PCR, TCR beta CDR3 was amplified across 54 Vbeta and 13 Jbeta. TCRdb processed the immunoSEQ multiplex PCR reads anew with MiXCR; each CDR3 protein has one entry. The sample lists 160,000 or so distinct CDR3 sequences; 95% were seen once. The V and J ends lost 6 bases and 6 bases respectively, with 20 bases between them. This CDR3 region has 15 residues. Germline V gene lookup returns CDR1 MDHEN and CDR2 SYDVKM.

What was sequenced was CD8+ T cells from PBMCs. This TCR derives from a human donor with multiple sclerosis. The chain has TRBV28 and TRBJ1-1; possibly TRBD1 for D (6 bases). The CDR3 coding sequence is TGTGCCAGCAGCCCCAGCCGGGACAAGGGTCCTGAAGCTTTCTTT. It specifies CASSPSRDKGPEAFF. Together with reference TRBV28 and TRBJ1-1, the CDR3 gives the full variable domain: DVKVTQSSRYLVKRTGEKVFLECVQDMDHENMFWYRQDPGLGLRLIYFSYDVKMKEKGDIPEGYSVSREKKERFSLILESASTNQTSMYLCASSPSRDKGPEAFFGQGTRLTVV.